Sequencing of this T cell receptor (beta chain) was carried out in a study of blood T cell repertoires in COVID-19. The CDR3 runs 15 residues. Germline-derived CDR1 and CDR2 are SGHNT and YYREEE (reference sequence). The ends lost 2 bases at V and 0 bases at J; junction bases unmatched: 4. How the authors handled the data: Researchers report that nucleated cell counts were estimated from reference gene primer amplification. Profiled with immunoSEQ multiplex PCR; TCRdb holds only in-frame clones, not every one. D and trimming come from the DNA, and the V and J calls and clone size come from that table. The profile shows around 29,000 clones, about 85% of them singletons.

This chain links TRBV5-4 with TRBJ1-1; 7 bases agree with TRBD1. This TCR came from a woman aged 60-75 years with active COVID-19. The sample was peripheral blood. The CDR3 sequence: CASSFPGTVNTEAFF. DNA for the CDR3: TGTGCCAGCAGCTTCCCCGGGACAGTGAACACTGAAGCTTTCTTT.